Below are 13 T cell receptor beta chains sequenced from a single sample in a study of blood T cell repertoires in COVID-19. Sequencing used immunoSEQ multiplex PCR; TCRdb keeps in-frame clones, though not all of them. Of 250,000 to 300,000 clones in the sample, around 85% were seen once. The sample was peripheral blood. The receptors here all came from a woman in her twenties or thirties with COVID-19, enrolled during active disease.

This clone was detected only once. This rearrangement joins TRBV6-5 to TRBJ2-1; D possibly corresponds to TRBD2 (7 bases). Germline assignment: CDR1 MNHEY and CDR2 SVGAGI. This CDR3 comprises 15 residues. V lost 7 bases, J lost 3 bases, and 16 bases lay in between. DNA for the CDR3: TGTGCCAGCACCCCAAGGGGGGGCGTCTACAATGAGCAGTTCTTC. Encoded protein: CASTPRGGVYNEQFF.

DNA of the CDR3: TGCAGTGCTGGACTCAATTCACCCCTCCACTTT. Its protein is CSAGLNSPLHF. The genes are TRBV20-1 and TRBJ1-6; D call uncertain. V lost 5 bases and J 7 bases, leaving 6 bases between the germline ends. Per germline, CDR1 DFQATT and CDR2 SNEGSKA (reference sequence). The CDR3 is 11 residues long.

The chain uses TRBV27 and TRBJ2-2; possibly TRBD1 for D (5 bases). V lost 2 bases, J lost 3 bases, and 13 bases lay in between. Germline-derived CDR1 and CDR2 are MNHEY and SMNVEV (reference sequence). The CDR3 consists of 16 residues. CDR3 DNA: TGTGCCAGCAGTTTAAGGGGCACTCTCCACACCGGGGAGCTGTTTTTT. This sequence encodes CASSLRGTLHTGELFF.

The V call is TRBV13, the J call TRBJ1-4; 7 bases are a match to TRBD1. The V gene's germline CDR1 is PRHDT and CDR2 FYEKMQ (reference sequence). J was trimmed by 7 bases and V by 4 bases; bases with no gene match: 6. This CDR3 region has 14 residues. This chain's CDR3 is CASSSKTGFEKLFF. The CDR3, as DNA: TGTGCCAGCAGCTCCAAGACAGGGTTTGAAAAACTGTTTTTT. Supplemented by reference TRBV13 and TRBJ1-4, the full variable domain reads AAGVIQSPRHLIKEKRETATLKCYPIPRHDTVYWYQQGPGQDPQFLISFYEKMQSDKGSIPDRFSAQQFSDYHSELNMSSLELGDSALYFCASSSKTGFEKLFFGSGTQLSVL.

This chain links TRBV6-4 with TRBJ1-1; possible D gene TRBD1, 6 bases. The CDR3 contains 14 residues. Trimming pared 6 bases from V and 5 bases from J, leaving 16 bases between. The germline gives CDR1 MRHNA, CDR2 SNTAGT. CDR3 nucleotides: TGTGCCAGCAGGGCGGGGGCCAGTCGTACTGAAGCTTTCTTT. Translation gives CASRAGASRTEAFF.

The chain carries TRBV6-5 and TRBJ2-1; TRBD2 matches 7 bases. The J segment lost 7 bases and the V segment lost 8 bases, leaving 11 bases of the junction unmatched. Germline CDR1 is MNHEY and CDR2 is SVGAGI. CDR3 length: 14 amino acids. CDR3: CASAPFGGGNEQFF. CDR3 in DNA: TGTGCCAGCGCCCCATTTGGGGGGGGGAATGAGCAGTTCTTC.

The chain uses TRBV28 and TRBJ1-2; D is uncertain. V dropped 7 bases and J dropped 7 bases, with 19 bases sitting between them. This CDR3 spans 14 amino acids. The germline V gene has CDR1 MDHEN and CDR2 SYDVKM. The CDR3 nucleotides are TGTGCCAGCAAGGCGGTTCCGTCCCCTGGTGGCTACACCTTC. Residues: CASKAVPSPGGYTF.

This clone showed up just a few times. The CDR3 protein is CANLRQPQHF. CDR3 nucleotides: TGTGCCAATCTACGGCAGCCCCAGCATTTT. V usage is TRBV19 and J usage is TRBJ1-5; unclear D gene. This CDR3 is 10 amino acids long. Germline CDR1 LNHDA, CDR2 SQIVND (reference sequence). With 10 bases removed from V and 7 bases from J, the gap between germline ends came to 8 bases.

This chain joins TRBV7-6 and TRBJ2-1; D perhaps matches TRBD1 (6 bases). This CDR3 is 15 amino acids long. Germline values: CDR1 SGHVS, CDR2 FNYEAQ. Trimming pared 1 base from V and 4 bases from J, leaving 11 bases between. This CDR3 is CASSLGGGLYNEQFF. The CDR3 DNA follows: TGTGCCAGCAGCTTAGGTGGGGGCCTGTACAATGAGCAGTTCTTC.

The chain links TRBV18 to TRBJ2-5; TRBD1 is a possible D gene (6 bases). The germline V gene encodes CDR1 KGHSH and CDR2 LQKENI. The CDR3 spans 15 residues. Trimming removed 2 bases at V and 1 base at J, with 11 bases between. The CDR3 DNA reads TGTGCCAGCTCACCATATCAAGGGGGCCAAGAGACCCAGTACTTC. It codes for CASSPYQGGQETQYF.

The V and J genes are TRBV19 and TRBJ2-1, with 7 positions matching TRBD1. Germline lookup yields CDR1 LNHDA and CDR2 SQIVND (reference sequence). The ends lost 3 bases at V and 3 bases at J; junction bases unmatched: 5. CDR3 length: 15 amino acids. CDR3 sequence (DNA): TGTGCCAGTAGTATGGGACAGCCTCTCTACAATGAGCAGTTCTTC. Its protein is CASSMGQPLYNEQFF.

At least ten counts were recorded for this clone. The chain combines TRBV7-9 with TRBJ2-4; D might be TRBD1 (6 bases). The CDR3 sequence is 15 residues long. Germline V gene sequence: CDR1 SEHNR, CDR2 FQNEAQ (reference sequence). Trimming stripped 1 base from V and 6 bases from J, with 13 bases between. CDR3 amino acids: CASSLVRGGPNIQYF. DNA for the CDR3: TGTGCCAGCAGCTTAGTTCGTGGGGGCCCAAACATTCAGTACTTC.

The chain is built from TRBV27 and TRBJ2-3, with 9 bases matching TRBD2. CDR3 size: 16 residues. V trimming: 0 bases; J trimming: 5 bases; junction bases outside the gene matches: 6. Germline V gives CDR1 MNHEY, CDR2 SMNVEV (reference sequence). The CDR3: CASSLSVRGGGDTQYF. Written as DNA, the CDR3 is TGTGCCAGCAGTTTATCGGTGCGGGGGGGCGGAGATACGCAGTATTTT.